The present entry profiles one T cell receptor (beta chain) with its context. Its antigen is as yet unknown. Assay: immunoSEQ multiplex PCR; the TCRdb copy retains only in-frame clones and omits some. The table shows approximately 13,000 clones, with roughly 88% occurring only once. The data stem from a study of tumor-infiltrating lymphocytes in localized non-small cell lung cancer. Study-wide points: No T-cell fraction difference was seen between IM1 and IM2 tumors. Different pieces of the same tissue went to different assays, confounding technical variation with intratumor heterogeneity.

Germline V gives CDR1 MNHNS, CDR2 SASEGT. The CDR3 extends over 13 amino acids. V was clipped by 6 bases and J by 4 bases, with 10 bases between them. The sequenced material came from uninvolved lung tissue not adjacent to the tumor. The sequence derives from a human donor with non-small cell lung cancer. This chain uses TRBV6-1 with TRBJ1-3; D perhaps matches TRBD1 (5 bases). The CDR3 DNA follows: TGTGCCAGCAGAAGGGGAGTGGGAAACACCATATATTTT. Protein product: CASRRGVGNTIYF.